This TCR beta chain was documented in a study of shared clonotypes between healthy human individuals. The run depth of the assay was deep. This table comes from immunoSEQ multiplex PCR, and its TCRdb copy is limited to in-frame clones, with some not included. The data contain about 380,000 clones, 96% of them seen just once; the ten biggest clones take up 0.25% to 0.35%. Germline V gives CDR1 SGHDT, CDR2 YYEEEE. Losses at the gene ends were 2 bases for V and 5 bases for J; bases not matched to a gene: 12. This CDR3 has 16 residues. The rearrangement joins TRBV5-6 to TRBJ1-1, with 7 bases lining up with TRBD1. Sequenced sample: memory CD8+ T cells sorted from blood. Specified subset: CD45RO+ cells pooled with CCR7-negative TemRA cells. This TCR derives from a man aged 30 to 45 in good health. CDR3 in amino acids: CASSFVSSGGVTEAFF. CDR3 nucleotide sequence: TGTGCCAGCAGCTTCGTGAGCTCAGGGGGTGTTACTGAAGCTTTCTTT.